This T cell receptor beta chain was documented in a study of blood T cell repertoires in COVID-19. Across the study: Both acute and convalescent COVID-19 samples were obtained from the United States, Italy and Spain. In each case, the material was cDNA or gDNA derived from T cells, B-cell-depleted T cells, or PBMCs.

TCRdb's copy holds only in-frame clones and misses some; the assay was immunoSEQ multiplex PCR. The table lists 150,000 to 200,000 clones, 70% to 90% of them singletons. Germline V CDR1 and CDR2: MNHEY, SMNVEV (reference sequence). The CDR3 covers 15 residues. V lost 7 bases, J lost 7 bases, and 15 bases stayed unmatched. Sequences were obtained from peripheral blood. This receptor was obtained from an elderly woman in a cohort sampled during active or convalescent COVID-19. The chain couples TRBV27 to TRBJ1-1, with 7 bases that match TRBD1. The CDR3 DNA is TGTGCCAGCACTGACCTCGGGACAGATCCCGGTGAAGCTTTCTTT. Amino acid sequence: CASTDLGTDPGEAFF.